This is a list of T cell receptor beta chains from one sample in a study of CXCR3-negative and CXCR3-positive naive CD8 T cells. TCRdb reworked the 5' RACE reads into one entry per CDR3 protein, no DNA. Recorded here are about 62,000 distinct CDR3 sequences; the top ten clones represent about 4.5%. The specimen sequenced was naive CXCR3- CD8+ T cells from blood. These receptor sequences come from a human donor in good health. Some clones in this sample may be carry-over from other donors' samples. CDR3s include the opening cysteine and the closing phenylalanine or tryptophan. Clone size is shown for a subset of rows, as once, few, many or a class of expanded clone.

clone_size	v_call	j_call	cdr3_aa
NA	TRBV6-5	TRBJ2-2	CASSYSGGTAGELFF
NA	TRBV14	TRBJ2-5	CASSQAVMRGETQYF
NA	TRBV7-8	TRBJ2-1	CASSPNRGASKDEQFF
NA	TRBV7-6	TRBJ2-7	CASSLVSGEQYF
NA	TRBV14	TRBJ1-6	CATSLQGAAPLHF
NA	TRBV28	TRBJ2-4	CASSLLGDLAKNIQYF
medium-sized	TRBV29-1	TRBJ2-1	CSTWWGVEQFF
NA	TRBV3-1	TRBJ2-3	CASSQRTGVTDTQYF
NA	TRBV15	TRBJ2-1	CATRDDRERDEQFF
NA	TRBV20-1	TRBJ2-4	CSAHRGSELEHGAWNIQYF
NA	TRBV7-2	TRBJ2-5	CASSDKGPGIAPQETQYF
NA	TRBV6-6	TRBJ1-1	CASSPGTEAFF
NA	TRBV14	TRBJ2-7	CASSQDLSSYEQYF
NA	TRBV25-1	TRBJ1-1	CASSEYFEARGEAFF
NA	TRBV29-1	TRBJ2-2	CSVPGTVTGELFF
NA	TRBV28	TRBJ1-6	CASSQPPDTVGPLHF
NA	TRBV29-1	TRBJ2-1	CSVVPALSYNEQFF
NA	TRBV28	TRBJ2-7	CASSSVTIPRLEQYF
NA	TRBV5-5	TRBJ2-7	CASSSGTGTYEQYF
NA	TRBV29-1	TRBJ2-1	CSVEGLLAGGRSSYNEQFF
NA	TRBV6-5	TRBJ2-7	CASSYGIGPYEQYF
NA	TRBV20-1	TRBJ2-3	CSARGLTLSTDTQYF
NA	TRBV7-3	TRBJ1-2	CAGSLGQGYGYTF
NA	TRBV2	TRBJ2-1	CASSKAYNEQFF
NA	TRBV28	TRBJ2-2	CASSWGLAGAEAGELFF
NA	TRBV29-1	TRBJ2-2	CSVEGGTGRNTGELFF
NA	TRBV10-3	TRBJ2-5	CATFGGPHQEETQYF
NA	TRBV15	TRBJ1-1	CATSRETGLNTEAFF
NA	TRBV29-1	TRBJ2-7	CSVEYGTSSYEQYF
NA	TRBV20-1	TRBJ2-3	CSARLEGSTDTQYF
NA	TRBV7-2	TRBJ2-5	CASSLKGRLADLETQYF
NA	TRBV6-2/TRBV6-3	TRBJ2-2	CASSYSSLARLNEELFF
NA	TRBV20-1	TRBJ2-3	CSARDGASGRTDTQYF
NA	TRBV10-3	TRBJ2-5	CAISPRDGQETQYF
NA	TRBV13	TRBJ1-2	CASSLQGRERGYTF
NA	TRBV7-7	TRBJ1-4	CASSAGTGARQKLFF
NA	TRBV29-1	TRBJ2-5	CSVEGTPFDEETQYF
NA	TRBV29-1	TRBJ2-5	CSVDPGTGLRETQYF
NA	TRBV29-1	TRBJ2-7	CSVEEWAQGEKEQYF
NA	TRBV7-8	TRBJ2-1	CASSLRANNEQFF
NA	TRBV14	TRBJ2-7	CASSHRNLAGPYEQYF
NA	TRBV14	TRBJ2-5	CASSHRVGQNKTQYF
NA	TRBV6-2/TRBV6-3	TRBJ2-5	CASSYGLARETQYF